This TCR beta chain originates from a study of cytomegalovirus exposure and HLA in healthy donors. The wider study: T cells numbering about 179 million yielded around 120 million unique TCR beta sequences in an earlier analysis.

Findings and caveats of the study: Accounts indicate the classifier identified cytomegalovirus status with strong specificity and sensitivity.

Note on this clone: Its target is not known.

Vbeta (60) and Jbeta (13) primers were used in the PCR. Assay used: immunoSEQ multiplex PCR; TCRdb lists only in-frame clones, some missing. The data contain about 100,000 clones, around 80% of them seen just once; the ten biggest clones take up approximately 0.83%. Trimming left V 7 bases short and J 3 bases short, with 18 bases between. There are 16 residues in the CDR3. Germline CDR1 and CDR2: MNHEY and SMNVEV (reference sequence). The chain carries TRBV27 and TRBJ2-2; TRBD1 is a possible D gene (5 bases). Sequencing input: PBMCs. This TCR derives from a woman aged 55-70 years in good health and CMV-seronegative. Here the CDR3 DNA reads TGTGCCAGCAACCAGCGAAGGGGCGCCGACACCGGGGAGCTGTTTTTT. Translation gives CASNQRRGADTGELFF.